This T cell receptor (beta chain) stems from a study of blood T cell repertoires in COVID-19. Assay: immunoSEQ multiplex PCR; the TCRdb copy retains only in-frame clones and omits some. This table has roughly 420,000 clones, roughly 88% appearing once. This CDR3 has 17 amino acids. The V and J ends lost 4 bases and 3 bases, in that order; junction bases with no gene match: 11. V usage is TRBV23-1 and J usage is TRBJ2-3; 9 bases agree with TRBD2. TRBV23-1 is annotated as an ORF whose role is uncertain. Sequencing was done on a sample of PBMCs or T cells enriched from blood (not recorded which). The sequence was collected from a woman aged 25 to 39 with acute COVID-19. The CDR3 bases are TGCGCCAGCAGTCCCAAGACTAGCGGAGGTTCTACAGATACGCAGTATTTT. This codes for CASSPKTSGGSTDTQYF.